A single sample gave rise to the 30 T cell receptor beta chains below, sequenced in a study of spatial heterogeneity in lung cancer (dated by TCRdb to about 2019). The time point label here, explained by the study, means: blood at routine non-recurrence follow-up after resection. Library creation used 5' RACE. TCRdb records NextSeq 500 as the sequencer. The public reads were quality trimmed at Q25 with fastp and then assembled into clones with MiXCR by TCRdb, keeping productive beta chains. Every entry covers one CDR3 protein and lists the most common genes and DNA from its rows. Counted in this sample were 45,000 to 50,000 distinct CDR3 sequences; 10% to 15% of them appeared once. Around 32% of the sample is taken by the ten largest. The input for sequencing was PBMCs, taken at follow-up. All receptors come from a male donor with early-stage non-small cell lung cancer.

This clonotype was picked up many times. This chain connects TRBV23-1 to TRBJ2-4, with D hard to call. TRBV23-1 is an ORF; its function is uncertain. Trimming removed 4 bases at V and 4 bases at J, with 11 bases between. The CDR3 covers 14 residues. The CDR3 sequence is CASSRAKQKNIQYF. DNA for the CDR3: TGCGCCAGCAGTCGGGCAAAACAAAAAAACATTCAGTACTTC.

This clonotype came up a few times. The chain links TRBV20-1 to TRBJ1-1; a possible D gene is TRBD1 (5 bases). CDR1 is DFQATT and CDR2 is SNEGSKA in the germline V gene (reference sequence). This CDR3 spans 13 amino acids. The ends were cut back, 3 bases at V and 0 bases at J, with 8 bases in the middle. CDR3 nucleotide sequence: TGCAGTGCTAGCCTGACAGTGAACACTGAAGCTTTCTTT. Its translation is CSASLTVNTEAFF.

This clonotype has ten or more counts. The chain has TRBV15 and TRBJ1-2, with D possibly matching TRBD1 (5 bases). The CDR3 is 14 residues long. The germline V gene has CDR1 LNHNV and CDR2 YYDKDF (reference sequence). Deletions cut 1 base from V and 2 bases from J, with 8 bases between. CDR3 loop: CATSRAGPNYGYTF. DNA of the CDR3: TGTGCCACCAGCAGAGCGGGGCCGAACTATGGCTACACCTTC. Full variable domain (outside the CDR3, taken from reference TRBV15 and TRBJ1-2): DAMVIQNPRYQVTQFGKPVTLSCSQTLNHNVMYWYQQKSSQAPKLLFHYYDKDFNNEADTPDNFQSRRPNTSFCFLDIRSPGLGDTAMYLCATSRAGPNYGYTFGSGTRLTVV.

This rearrangement joins TRBV14 to TRBJ1-2; D is perhaps TRBD1 (6 bases). The V and J ends lost 4 bases and 7 bases respectively, with 10 bases between them. CDR1 is SGHDN, CDR2 FVKESK, per germline. The CDR3 length is 12 residues. The CDR3 bases are TGTGCCAGCAGCCCCAGGGGAAGTGGCTACACCTTC. It codes for CASSPRGSGYTF. Full variable domain (rest looked up from reference TRBV14 and TRBJ1-2): EAGVTQFPSHSVIEKGQTVTLRCDPISGHDNLYWYRRVMGKEIKFLLHFVKESKQDESGMPNNRFLAERTGGTYSTLKVQPAELEDSGVYFCASSPRGSGYTFGSGTRLTVV.

Only a few counts were recorded for this clonotype. The chain is built from TRBV9 and TRBJ2-2; TRBD1 is a possible D gene (5 bases). V lost 4 bases and J lost 4, with 8 bases in between. CDR1 and CDR2 (germline): SGDLS, YYNGEE. The CDR3 length is 13 residues. CDR3 bases: TGTGCCAGCAGCCCAGGGCCCACCGGGGAGCTGTTTTTT. This translates into CASSPGPTGELFF.

The rearrangement links TRBV5-1 to TRBJ2-7; 14 nucleotides match TRBD2. Germline V gene lookup returns CDR1 SGHRS and CDR2 YFSETQ. The CDR3 consists of 17 residues. Losses at the gene ends were 0 bases for V and 2 bases for J; bases not matched to a gene: 4. The DNA of the CDR3 is TGCGCCAGCAGCTTGGGACTAGCGGGAGGGCTACCCTACGAGCAGTACTTC. This gives the protein CASSLGLAGGLPYEQYF.

This clonotype occurred many times. The rearrangement joins TRBV20-1 to TRBJ1-1; unclear D gene. Germline V gene lookup returns CDR1 DFQATT and CDR2 SNEGSKA (reference sequence). The germline V and J ends were trimmed by 5 bases and 8 bases, with 12 bases remaining between them. The length of the CDR3 is 11 residues. CDR3 in DNA: TGCAGTGCTCCAAAGGGTCTCGAAGCTTTCTTT. Encoded protein: CSAPKGLEAFF.

A few counts support this clonotype. The V and J genes are TRBV12-5 and TRBJ1-1; 11 nucleotides agree with TRBD1. V gave up 4 bases and J gave up 4 bases; unmatched junction bases: 2. There are 14 residues in the CDR3. CDR1 is LGHNT and CDR2 is FRNRAP in the germline V gene. CDR3 in amino acids: CASGYGTGGTEAFF. DNA for the CDR3: TGTGCTAGTGGTTACGGGACAGGGGGCACTGAAGCTTTCTTT. Together with reference TRBV12-5 and TRBJ1-1, the CDR3 gives the full variable domain: DARVTQTPRHKVTEMGQEVTMRCQPILGHNTVFWYRQTMMQGLELLAYFRNRAPLDDSGMPKDRFSAEMPDATLATLKIQPSEPRDSAVYFCASGYGTGGTEAFFGQGTRLTVV.

This clonotype was found a few times. The chain uses TRBV29-1 and TRBJ1-5; possible D gene TRBD1, 5 bases. V shed 4 bases and J shed 7 bases, with 11 bases lying between them. CDR1 is SQVTM, CDR2 ANQGSEA, per germline. There are 12 residues in the CDR3. The CDR3 region is CSVGGRDQPQHF. CDR3 in DNA: TGCAGCGTTGGCGGCAGGGACCAGCCCCAGCATTTT.

This clonotype came up many times. The chain employs TRBV7-9 and TRBJ2-6, with 9 bases aligning to TRBD1. V dropped 4 bases and J dropped 4; count of bases not matched to a gene: 11. This CDR3 is 18 amino acids long. CDR1 is SEHNR, CDR2 FQNEAQ, per germline (reference sequence). This chain's CDR3 is CASSWTGTGFLGANVLTF. The CDR3 nucleotides read TGTGCCAGCAGCTGGACCGGGACAGGGTTCTTAGGGGCCAACGTCCTGACTTTC.

In its sample, this clonotype was seen a few times. V usage is TRBV7-2 and J usage is TRBJ2-7, with 7 bases aligning to TRBD1. This CDR3 comprises 13 residues. V trimming: 5 bases; J trimming: 6 bases; junction bases outside the gene matches: 7. The V gene's germline CDR1 is SGHTA and CDR2 FQGNSA. The CDR3 loop is CASSKRQGFEQYF. CDR3 nucleotides: TGTGCCAGCAGCAAGAGACAGGGATTCGAGCAGTACTTC.

This clonotype was seen at least ten times. This chain uses TRBV20-1 with TRBJ2-7; 7 bases line up with TRBD1. This CDR3 region has 14 residues. Germline values: CDR1 DFQATT, CDR2 SNEGSKA (reference sequence). The V gene end was trimmed by 1 base and the J gene end by 7 bases; junction bases not matched to a gene: 10. DNA for the CDR3: TGCAGTGCTAGAGCCGGGACAGTCGACGTAGAGCAGTACTTC. Translated: CSARAGTVDVEQYF.

The chain links TRBV14 to TRBJ2-3, with TRBD2 identical over 8 bases. V was pared by 2 bases and J by 1 base, with 5 bases of the junction left unmatched. The length of the CDR3 is 16 residues. Germline V gene lookup returns CDR1 SGHDN and CDR2 FVKESK. CDR3 sequence: CASSQRTSTGTDTQYF. The CDR3 DNA reads as TGTGCCAGCAGCCAACGGACTAGCACTGGCACAGATACGCAGTATTTT.

The chain is built from TRBV7-2 and TRBJ2-1, with 10 bases matching TRBD1. The V gene end was trimmed by 6 bases and the J gene end by 4 bases; junction bases not matched to a gene: 6. Germline values: CDR1 SGHTA, CDR2 FQGNSA. The CDR3 extends over 15 amino acids. The chain's CDR3 is CASSYRDRGYNEQFF. In DNA form, the CDR3 reads TGTGCCAGCAGTTACCGGGACAGGGGATACAATGAGCAGTTCTTC.

The V call is TRBV9, the J call TRBJ1-2, with unresolved D. Trimming stripped 3 bases from V and 4 bases from J, with 7 bases between. This CDR3 is built from 12 residues. CDR1 is SGDLS, CDR2 YYNGEE, per germline. CDR3 sequence (DNA): TGTGCCAGCAGCGCTCGCACCTATGGCTACACCTTC. This encodes CASSARTYGYTF. Looking up the rest from reference TRBV9 and TRBJ1-2 gives the full variable domain: DSGVTQTPKHLITATGQRVTLRCSPRSGDLSVYWYQQSLDQGLQFLIQYYNGEERAKGNILERFSAQQFPDLHSELNLSSLELGDSALYFCASSARTYGYTFGSGTRLTVV.

The CDR3 protein is CASTGTSGRAGEQFF. The CDR3 nucleotides are TGTGCCAGCACAGGGACTAGCGGGAGGGCGGGTGAGCAGTTCTTC. V gene TRBV12-3 or TRBV12-4 combines with J gene TRBJ2-1; 16 positions agree with TRBD2. This CDR3 is built from 15 residues. V was pared by 7 bases and J by 9 bases, with 6 bases of the junction left unmatched.

Comments on this clonotype: Since a much larger clone is just one base distant, this may be a read error. This chain connects TRBV7-2 to TRBJ2-3; tentatively, D is TRBD1 (6 bases). CDR3 size: 14 residues. Germline V gene data show CDR1 as SGHTA and CDR2 as FQGNSA. The V end lost 5 bases, the J end lost 4 bases, and 13 bases lay between the germline ends. The DNA of the CDR3 is TGTGCCAGCAGCGGAATAGGGGGAGCAGATACGCAGTATTTT. Translating it yields CASSGIGGADTQYF.

This chain links TRBV12-3 or TRBV12-4 with TRBJ2-3; D may correspond to TRBD1 or TRBD2 (6 bases each). Deletions cut 7 bases from V and 0 bases from J, with 14 bases between. The CDR3 spans 15 residues. The CDR3 DNA reads TGTGCCAGCACCAAACGGGGGCCAAGCACAGATACGCAGTATTTT. Protein: CASTKRGPSTDTQYF.

This clonotype appeared once. The chain employs TRBV5-6 and TRBJ2-3; maybe TRBD1 (5 bases). V shed 1 base and J shed 9 bases, with 12 bases lying between them. Germline V gene sequence: CDR1 SGHDT, CDR2 YYEEEE. This CDR3 is built from 13 residues. This CDR3 reads CASSLRESGTQYF. The CDR3 DNA is TGTGCCAGCAGCTTGAGGGAATCAGGGACGCAGTATTTT. The entire variable domain, with the rest obtained from reference TRBV5-6 and TRBJ2-3, is as follows: DAGVTQSPTHLIKTRGQQVTLRCSPKSGHDTVSWYQQALGQGPQFIFQYYEEEERQRGNFPDRFSGHQFPNYSSELNVNALLLGDSALYLCASSLRESGTQYFGPGTRLTVL.

This clonotype was detected ten times or more. This chain joins TRBV7-7 and TRBJ2-2; tentatively, D is TRBD1 or TRBD2 (5 bases each). V gave up 5 bases and J gave up 2 bases, with 15 bases separating them. This CDR3 contains 16 residues. The V gene's germline CDR1 is SSHAT and CDR2 FNYEAQ (reference sequence). CDR3 in amino acids: CASSPGTVSNTGELFF. The CDR3 coding sequence is TGTGCCAGCAGCCCTGGGACGGTATCAAACACCGGGGAGCTGTTTTTT.

This clonotype was detected many times. The CDR3 DNA sequence: TGTGCCAGCAGTCTCCAGGGGGACTATGGCTACACCTTC. This encodes CASSLQGDYGYTF. The rearrangement joins TRBV11-1 to TRBJ1-2, with 7 positions matching TRBD1. The V gene end was trimmed by 6 bases and the J gene end by 3 bases; junction bases not matched to a gene: 4. Germline V gene sequence: CDR1 SGHAT, CDR2 FQDESV (reference sequence). The CDR3 runs 13 residues.

This clonotype was observed a handful of times. J is TRBJ1-2 and V is TRBV29-1, with TRBD1 as a possible D gene (5 bases). This CDR3 has 12 residues. Germline CDR1 reads SQVTM; CDR2 reads ANQGSEA. V was trimmed by 6 bases and J by 2 bases, leaving 10 bases between them. The DNA for the CDR3 is TGCAGCGTCCCAGGGCTCAACTATGGCTACACCTTC. Translating it yields CSVPGLNYGYTF.

A few counts support this clonotype. The chain links TRBV4-2 to TRBJ1-1, with TRBD1 as a possible D gene (6 bases). The CDR3 totals 14 residues. CDR1 and CDR2 (germline): LGHNA, YNFKEQ. Trimming stripped 1 base from V and 3 bases from J, with 9 bases between. The CDR3 DNA sequence: TGTGCCAGCAGCCAAGGACAGGAGTACACTGAAGCTTTCTTT. Translation: CASSQGQEYTEAFF.

This clonotype was seen repeatedly, ten times or more. The chain is built from TRBV29-1 and TRBJ2-7, with D possibly being TRBD2 (6 bases). Germline V lookup: CDR1 SQVTM, CDR2 ANQGSEA. The CDR3 extends over 13 amino acids. V lost 6 bases, J lost 6 bases, and 18 bases lay in between. The CDR3 nucleotides read TGCAGCGTCACGAGCGCCGGGAGCCGCGAGCAGTACTTC. Translating it yields CSVTSAGSREQYF.

This clonotype showed up just once. Possible read error: a much larger clone is one base away. The chain combines TRBV12-3 or TRBV12-4 with TRBJ1-2, with D unresolved. The CDR3 loop spans 11 amino acids. Trimming removed 5 bases from V and 5 bases from J, with 6 bases in between. CDR3 amino acids: CASSLSYGYTF. The DNA of the CDR3 is TGTGCCAGCAGTCTTTCTTATGGCTACACCTTC.

In its sample, this clonotype was seen many times. The chain has TRBV29-1 and TRBJ2-5; 10 bases fit TRBD1. V gave up 7 bases and J gave up 5 bases; unmatched junction bases: 7. This CDR3 has 13 residues. The V gene's germline CDR1 is SQVTM and CDR2 ANQGSEA. This chain's CDR3 is CSARQGAGETQYF. For the CDR3, the DNA is TGCAGCGCTCGACAGGGGGCGGGGGAGACCCAGTACTTC.

The genes are TRBV11-2 and TRBJ2-7; a weak D match, TRBD1 (5 bases). CDR1 and CDR2 from the germline V gene are SGHAT and FQNNGV. CDR3 length: 13 residues. V lost 4 bases and J 1 base, leaving 8 bases between the germline ends. The DNA for the CDR3 is TGTGCCAGCAGCTCCACAGGTTCCTACGAGCAGTACTTC. It yields the protein CASSSTGSYEQYF.

There are many counts of this clonotype. The V gene is TRBV9, the J gene TRBJ2-5, with D possibly TRBD2 on 6 matching bases. Trimming took 0 bases from V and 6 from J, leaving 15 bases between them. The CDR3 is 15 amino acids. CDR1 is SGDLS, CDR2 YYNGEE, per germline. The CDR3 is CASSVGSGTQKTQYF. CDR3 bases: TGTGCCAGCAGCGTAGGTAGCGGAACGCAGAAGACCCAGTACTTC. The complete variable domain, with remaining parts taken from reference TRBV9 and TRBJ2-5, reads DSGVTQTPKHLITATGQRVTLRCSPRSGDLSVYWYQQSLDQGLQFLIQYYNGEERAKGNILERFSAQQFPDLHSELNLSSLELGDSALYFCASSVGSGTQKTQYFGPGTRLLVL.

This clonotype was observed many times. This chain uses TRBV28 with TRBJ2-3, with D uncertain. The germline V gene has CDR1 MDHEN and CDR2 SYDVKM. This CDR3 is built from 13 residues. V was clipped by 5 bases and J by 0 bases, with 6 bases between them. The CDR3 loop reads CASSRSSTDTQYF. The CDR3 nucleotides are TGTGCCAGCAGTCGGAGTAGCACAGATACGCAGTATTTT.

This clonotype has more than one count but fewer than ten. The V gene is TRBV7-2, the J gene TRBJ2-2, with 9 bases fitting TRBD2. Germline lookup yields CDR1 SGHTA and CDR2 FQGNSA. This CDR3 spans 15 amino acids. J was trimmed by 6 bases and V by 5 bases; bases with no gene match: 7. The CDR3 loop is CASSPRVAGAGELFF. The CDR3 DNA reads TGTGCCAGCAGCCCGAGGGTAGCGGGAGCCGGGGAGCTGTTTTTT.